Following are 29 T cell receptor beta chains from one sample sequenced in a study of shared clonotypes between healthy human individuals. Profiled with immunoSEQ multiplex PCR; TCRdb holds only in-frame clones, not every one. Of fewer than 1.4 million clones listed, about four fifths were seen once; the top ten hold 0.55% to 0.7%. Sequencing was carried out using memory CD4+ T cells from PBMCs. Noted subset: CD45RA-negative fraction. The receptors were sampled from a man in his late teens or twenties in good health. Some clones in this sample may be carry-over from other donors' samples.

V gene TRBV9 combines with J gene TRBJ2-3; D is possibly TRBD2 (6 bases). Germline V CDR1 and CDR2: SGDLS, YYNGEE. Trimming shortened V by 1 base and J by 0 bases, and 9 bases separated the two germline ends. This CDR3 has 15 amino acids. This CDR3 reads CASSVTGTSTDTQYF. CDR3 bases: TGTGCCAGCAGCGTAACGGGGACTAGCACAGATACGCAGTATTTT.

The V call is TRBV6-5, the J call TRBJ2-1; 9 nucleotides align to TRBD2. V shed 5 bases and J 6 bases; nucleotides not matched to a gene: 8. CDR3 size: 15 residues. Per the germline V gene, CDR1 is MNHEY and CDR2 is SVGAGI. Here the CDR3 DNA reads TGTGCCAGCAGTCGCGAGGGACTAGCCGGCAATGAGCAGTTCTTC. It yields the protein CASSREGLAGNEQFF.

The chain carries TRBV4-3 and TRBJ2-7; 7 nucleotides line up with TRBD1. V shed 2 bases and J 9 bases; nucleotides not matched to a gene: 13. Germline V gene sequence: CDR1 LGHNA, CDR2 YSLEER. The CDR3 runs 15 residues. The CDR3 DNA follows: TGCGCCAGCAGCCAAACCGGGACAGATCCCCACGGGCAGTACTTC. Protein sequence: CASSQTGTDPHGQYF.

V usage is TRBV5-1 and J usage is TRBJ1-4, with D hard to call. The V gene lost 1 base and the J gene lost 3 bases, with 13 bases spanning the gap. CDR3 length: 16 residues. Germline V CDR1 and CDR2: SGHRS, YFSETQ. This CDR3 reads CASSLLAIRANEKLFF. The CDR3 nucleotides are TGCGCCAGCAGCTTGCTCGCTATTCGGGCTAATGAAAAACTGTTTTTT.

The table lists this clone with many counts. The same CDR3 arises from other DNA sequences in this sample as well. The V gene is TRBV28, the J gene TRBJ2-3; no definite D call. Germline assignment: CDR1 MDHEN and CDR2 SYDVKM. The CDR3 runs to 12 residues. The germline V and J ends were trimmed by 2 bases and 3 bases, with 3 bases remaining between them. CDR3 residues: CASSLETDTQYF. The CDR3 DNA reads as TGTGCCAGCAGTTTAGAAACAGATACGCAGTATTTT.

The chain recombines TRBV7-9 with TRBJ2-2; possibly TRBD2 for D (6 bases). Germline CDR1 is SEHNR and CDR2 is FQNEAQ (reference sequence). The CDR3 extends over 16 amino acids. Trimming left V 8 bases short and J 5 bases short, with 21 bases between. The CDR3 DNA sequence: TGTGCCAGCTCCAGACCGGGGCTAGGGAGGACCGGGGAGCTGTTTTTT. Translating gives CASSRPGLGRTGELFF.

This clone was seen only a few times. The V call is TRBV29-1, the J call TRBJ1-1, with D possibly being TRBD1 (6 bases). The germline gives CDR1 SQVTM, CDR2 ANQGSEA. The CDR3 runs to 12 residues. The V end lost 7 bases, the J end lost 0 bases, and 9 bases lay between the germline ends. The CDR3 is CSGGQLNTEAFF. CDR3 coding DNA: TGCAGCGGTGGACAGCTGAACACTGAAGCTTTCTTT.

This clone appeared a few times. The V call is TRBV11-3, the J call TRBJ1-1; D gene unclear. V lost 5 bases to trimming and J lost 1 base, with 8 bases between them. This CDR3 comprises 13 residues. CDR1 is SGHNT, CDR2 YENEEA, per germline. DNA of the CDR3: TGTGCCAGCAGCCTTCTATGGAACACTGAAGCTTTCTTT. Translating it yields CASSLLWNTEAFF.

J is TRBJ2-5 and V is TRBV27, with D possibly being TRBD1 (6 bases). Germline lookup yields CDR1 MNHEY and CDR2 SMNVEV (reference sequence). This CDR3 contains 13 residues. Trimming took off 7 bases at V and 5 bases at J, with 14 bases between the two ends. CDR3 DNA sequence: TGTGCCAGCAAAGGACAGAGGGAGGAGACCCAGTACTTC. This sequence encodes CASKGQREETQYF.

This rearrangement joins TRBV6-6 to TRBJ1-2, with TRBD1 matching over 7 bases. Unmatched junction bases numbered 6, after V lost 2 bases and J lost 6 bases. The CDR3 is 14 amino acids. CDR1 and CDR2 from the germline V gene are MNHNY and SVGAGI (reference sequence). CDR3 amino acids: CASSYGRGRDGYTF. Here the CDR3 DNA reads TGTGCCAGCAGTTACGGCAGGGGGAGGGATGGCTACACCTTC.

The chain is built from TRBV10-3 and TRBJ1-4; TRBD1 aligns across 9 bases. The CDR3 is 15 amino acids. The J segment lost 8 bases and the V segment lost 0 bases, leaving 4 bases of the junction unmatched. Germline CDR1 reads ENHRY; CDR2 reads SYGVKD. CDR3 residues: CAISESGTGMEKLFF. In DNA form, the CDR3 reads TGTGCCATCAGTGAGTCCGGGACAGGGATGGAAAAACTGTTTTTT.

This rearrangement joins TRBV6-5 to TRBJ2-1; D gene unclear. Germline lookup yields CDR1 MNHEY and CDR2 SVGAGI. Trimming took 2 bases from V and 0 from J, leaving 8 bases between them. This CDR3 contains 15 residues. As DNA, the CDR3 is TGTGCCAGCAGTTACGCGGCTAGCTCCTACAATGAGCAGTTCTTC. Protein: CASSYAASSYNEQFF.

V usage is TRBV12-5 and J usage is TRBJ1-1, with D perhaps matching TRBD1 (6 bases). The CDR3 totals 12 residues. Trimming shortened V by 7 bases and J by 5 bases, and 11 bases separated the two germline ends. CDR1 is LGHNT and CDR2 is FRNRAP in the germline V gene. CDR3 residues: CASAVQGTEAFF. CDR3 sequence (DNA): TGTGCTAGTGCGGTTCAGGGGACTGAAGCTTTCTTT.

This clone showed up just once. The gene calls are TRBV28 and TRBJ1-1; D possibly corresponds to TRBD1 (5 bases). V lost 7 bases and J lost 0, with 18 bases in between. CDR3 length equals 16 residues. Germline V lookup: CDR1 MDHEN, CDR2 SYDVKM. The CDR3 reads CASKIWGRIMNTEAFF. In DNA, the CDR3 is TGTGCCAGCAAGATCTGGGGACGTATCATGAACACTGAAGCTTTCTTT.

This clone appeared a single time. V usage is TRBV9 and J usage is TRBJ1-1; D is unclear. The V end was cut by 0 bases, the J end by 7 bases, with 16 bases between. CDR3 size: 15 residues. Germline V lookup: CDR1 SGDLS, CDR2 YYNGEE. The CDR3 DNA sequence: TGTGCCAGCAGCGTAGCAAGCCAAATGATAGATGAAGCTTTCTTT. This sequence encodes CASSVASQMIDEAFF.

The chain is built from TRBV4-1 and TRBJ2-1, with D possibly TRBD1 on 6 matching bases. Germline values: CDR1 MGHRA, CDR2 YSYEKL. V was trimmed by 6 bases and J by 3 bases, leaving 21 bases between them. This CDR3 comprises 17 residues. The CDR3 DNA is TGCGCCAGCAGTCGGACCGAGGGGGTTATAGACTACAATGAGCAGTTCTTC. Protein: CASSRTEGVIDYNEQFF.

Worth noting for this clone: A much larger clone differs by one base, so this may be a read error. This CDR3 is also generated by other DNA sequences in the sample. J is TRBJ1-1 and V is TRBV7-9; perhaps TRBD1 as D (5 bases). Trimming stripped 5 bases from V and 3 bases from J, with 10 bases between. Germline-derived CDR1 and CDR2 are SEHNR and FQNEAQ (reference sequence). This CDR3 region has 13 residues. Here the CDR3 reads CASSLTGDTEAFF. CDR3 DNA sequence: TGTGCCAGCAGCCTTACGGGGGACACTGAAGCTTTCTTT.

The J gene is TRBJ1-3, the V gene TRBV18, with D possibly being TRBD1 (5 bases). V lost 6 bases and J 2 bases, leaving 14 bases between the germline ends. CDR3 length: 15 amino acids. From germline, CDR1 is KGHSH and CDR2 LQKENI. The CDR3 spells CASSGGMVPGNTIYF. The DNA for the CDR3 is TGTGCCAGCTCCGGGGGGATGGTCCCTGGAAACACCATATATTTT.

The chain links TRBV29-1 to TRBJ1-5, with TRBD1 as a possible D gene (6 bases). Germline V gene lookup returns CDR1 SQVTM and CDR2 ANQGSEA. The CDR3 covers 16 residues. V shed 6 bases and J shed 2 bases, with 20 bases lying between them. CDR3 sequence: CSVCYEGGYGNQPQHF. Written as DNA, the CDR3 is TGCAGCGTCTGCTACGAAGGGGGTTATGGCAATCAGCCCCAGCATTTT.

The chain joins TRBV7-2 to TRBJ2-1, with TRBD2 identical over 9 bases. The CDR3 contains 16 residues. The germline V gene has CDR1 SGHTA and CDR2 FQGNSA. J lost 6 bases, V lost 5 bases, and 11 bases had no gene match. The CDR3 region is CASSLIGLAGTNEQFF. The CDR3 coding sequence is TGTGCCAGCAGCCTTATAGGCCTAGCGGGAACCAATGAGCAGTTCTTC.

This clone was counted between two and nine times. Written as DNA, the CDR3 is TGTGCCAGCAGCTTGGGTCTAGCGGCCCAAGAGACCCAGTACTTC. Translating gives CASSLGLAAQETQYF. This chain links TRBV5-4 with TRBJ2-5, with 7 bases fitting TRBD2. The V gene's germline CDR1 is SGHNT and CDR2 YYREEE (reference sequence). The CDR3 runs to 15 residues. The V gene end was trimmed by 0 bases and the J gene end by 1 base; junction bases not matched to a gene: 3.

V gene TRBV6-1 combines with J gene TRBJ1-1; 9 bases agree with TRBD1. The CDR3 length is 14 residues. After removal of 5 bases from V and 3 bases from J, the junction contained 4 bases not matched to a gene. Germline values: CDR1 MNHNS, CDR2 SASEGT. Written as DNA, the CDR3 is TGTGCCAGCAGTAAAGGGACAGGGCACACTGAAGCTTTCTTT. Protein product: CASSKGTGHTEAFF.

J is TRBJ1-2 and V is TRBV7-2; D is unresolved. Germline CDR1 reads SGHTA; CDR2 reads FQGNSA. Trimming removed 6 bases at V and 7 bases at J, with 21 bases between. The CDR3 extends over 15 amino acids. In DNA form, the CDR3 reads TGTGCCAGCAGTCAAAATAGTCAGGCGGAAGGTGGCTACACCTTC. Protein: CASSQNSQAEGGYTF.

This chain joins TRBV19 and TRBJ1-5; no firm D call. In germline, CDR1 is LNHDA, CDR2 SQIVND (reference sequence). This CDR3 has 16 residues. V shed 6 bases and J shed 0 bases, with 15 bases lying between them. The CDR3 nucleotides are TGTGCCAGTAGCATTAGGGCCAGTAGTAGCAATCAGCCCCAGCATTTT. As protein: CASSIRASSSNQPQHF.

CDR3 sequence reads: CASSYAPDYEQYF. In nucleotides, the CDR3 is TGTGCCAGCAGCTATGCCCCCGACTACGAGCAGTACTTC. The chain combines TRBV7-3 with TRBJ2-7; D not certain. V was shortened by 4 bases and J by 3 bases, with 10 bases between the two germline ends. CDR1 is SGHTA and CDR2 is FQGTGA in the germline V gene. This CDR3 has 13 amino acids.

The chain couples TRBV5-1 to TRBJ2-1; 13 nucleotides align to TRBD2. Germline lookup yields CDR1 SGHRS and CDR2 YFSETQ. J lost 8 bases, V lost 4 bases, and 6 bases had no gene match. The CDR3 covers 15 residues. The CDR3 coding sequence is TGCGCCAGCAGCGTAGGACTAGCGGGAGCCGATGAGCAGTTCTTC. Translating it yields CASSVGLAGADEQFF.

The V call is TRBV7-2, the J call TRBJ1-2, with D possibly TRBD1 on 6 matching bases. Trimming stripped 5 bases from V and 4 bases from J, with 11 bases between. Germline values: CDR1 SGHTA, CDR2 FQGNSA. The CDR3 consists of 13 residues. In nucleotides, the CDR3 is TGTGCCAGCAGCCAACAGGGAGGCTATGGCTACACCTTC. It yields the protein CASSQQGGYGYTF.

The gene calls are TRBV28 and TRBJ2-7; the match to TRBD2 covers 7 bases. This CDR3 is 14 amino acids long. With V trimmed by 7 bases and J by 1 base, 7 bases remained unmatched. Germline CDR1 and CDR2: MDHEN and SYDVKM. DNA of the CDR3: TGTGCCAGCATTAATCCGGGACTATCCTACGAGCAGTACTTC. This translates into CASINPGLSYEQYF.

This clone has more than one count but fewer than ten. This chain connects TRBV25-1 to TRBJ2-1; a weak D match, TRBD2 (5 bases). The CDR3 has 16 residues. V was trimmed by 1 base and J by 4 bases, leaving 14 bases between them. Germline values: CDR1 MGHDK, CDR2 SYGVNS. The chain's CDR3 is CASSEFRGSTYNEQFF. The CDR3 region has the DNA TGTGCCAGCAGTGAATTCCGTGGGAGCACATACAATGAGCAGTTCTTC.